This T cell receptor beta chain was documented in a study of OX40 agonist ivuxolimab in advanced cancers. Overall study context: Patient treatment consisted of intravenous ivuxolimab administration every 2 weeks at 0.01 to 10 mg/kg. Findings of the study overall: At 0.1 to 3.0 mg/kg and by week 6, CD4+ and CD8+ T cells in the blood had expanded clonally.

Assay: immunoSEQ multiplex PCR; the TCRdb copy retains only in-frame clones and omits some. Counted here are roughly 46,000 clones, 82% occurring once; the ten biggest clones make up about 1.8%. V lost 2 bases, J lost 0 bases, and 14 bases lay in between. The CDR3 covers 16 residues. Germline CDR1 and CDR2: GTSNPN and SVGIG (reference sequence). On this clone: Its antigen is currently unknown.

The receptor comes from an adult with an advanced solid tumor such as melanoma, head and neck, liver or kidney cancer. This sample comprised CD4+ or CD8+ T cells sorted from blood, obtained in a trial of the OX40 agonist ivuxolimab. The genes are TRBV30 and TRBJ1-5, with D unresolved. The CDR3 region has the DNA TGTGCCTGGAGTTTCCGCCGGTCCAATAGCAATCAGCCCCAGCATTTT. It translates to CAWSFRRSNSNQPQHF.